Listed below are T cell receptor beta chains from one sample, sequenced in a study of blood T cell repertoires in COVID-19. Sequencing used immunoSEQ multiplex PCR; TCRdb keeps in-frame clones, though not all of them. Here the sample spans approximately 100,000 clones, roughly 91% being singletons. The source material was peripheral blood. These receptors came from a human donor in a cohort sampled during active COVID-19. The CDR3 runs from the conserved cysteine through the conserved F or W.

TRBJ2-7 TRBV4-3 CASSQAGGGYEQYF
TRBJ1-1 TRBV30 CACSPRMNTEAFF
TRBJ1-1 TRBV5-1 CASSWTGVGEAFF
TRBJ1-1 TRBV11-2 CASSARDRGRTNTEAFF
TRBJ2-1 TRBV4-1 CASSQDPSLAGRSYNEQFF
TRBJ1-1 TRBV19 CASSSTGYFHTEAFF
TRBJ2-2 TRBV7-8 CASSGTGTGTGELFF
TRBJ1-4 TRBV7-9 CASSPQTDPNGGSLFF
TRBJ1-5 TRBV9 CASSAAGGLGQPQHF
TRBJ2-4 TRBV7-8 CASSSLQGQGIQYF
TRBJ2-1 TRBV18 CASSPPGVVGNEQFF
TRBJ1-5 TRBV27 CASRFTGARNQPQHF
TRBJ2-4 TRBV13 CASSQGSENIQYF
TRBJ2-2 TRBV28 CASSGRQAGLAGHTGELFF
TRBJ2-7 TRBV15 CATSRVGDLGEQYF
TRBJ2-7 TRBV4-1 CASSQEQRLAGVYEQYF
TRBJ2-1 TRBV28 CASSFPGQGAREQFF
TRBJ2-7 TRBV11-2 CASSLRTGTNHEQYF
TRBJ2-7 TRBV6-5 CASRFPGGDNEQYF
TRBJ2-5 TRBV30 CAWDPGNQETQYF
TRBJ1-2 TRBV5-1 CASSLDSYGYTF
TRBJ2-7 TRBV2 CASSATSAPRAAHF
TRBJ2-1 TRBV14 CASADGGRTYNEQFF
TRBJ1-2 TRBV6-5 CASSPGYNGYTF
TRBJ1-6 TRBV27 CASSLHAGVPSPLHF
TRBJ1-1 TRBV30 CAWNGIALNTEAFF